This T cell receptor (beta chain) was retrieved from a study of blood T cell repertoires in COVID-19. Whole-study context: The United States, Italy and Spain supplied acute and convalescent COVID-19 samples. PBMCs, B-cell-depleted T cells, or T cells were the source of the cDNA or gDNA that made up the material.

Methods used by the authors: Cell counts per sample came from amplifying reference gene primers. Using immunoSEQ multiplex PCR, the repertoire was profiled, and TCRdb retains in-frame clones only, with some absent. V and J calls plus clone size are reproduced from that table; the DNA served to infer D and trimming. The sample gives around 100,000 clones, about nine tenths of which show up once; about 2.2% is in the top ten. The CDR3 sequence is 13 residues long. V was pared by 5 bases and J by 10 bases, with 8 bases of the junction left unmatched. The chain couples TRBV12-3 or TRBV12-4 to TRBJ1-5, with 7 bases fitting TRBD1. The origin of this receptor is a man aged 45-65 years with active COVID-19. Sequenced sample: peripheral blood. The CDR3, as DNA: TGTGCCAGCAGTGGACAGGCCATAGAACCCCAGCATTTT. Its protein product is CASSGQAIEPQHF.